The text below deals with one TCR beta chain. As yet, its antigen is unknown. This CDR3 spans 16 amino acids. CDR1 and CDR2 (germline): SGHTA, FQGTGA. V shed 4 bases and J shed 4 bases, with 20 bases lying between them. The record originates from a study of CD8 T cells in ankylosing spondylitis. Overall study results and limits: The study identified a TCR beta motif of roughly eight highly homologous variants that appeared characteristic of ankylosing spondylitis blood. Disease-associated clonotypes exhibited CD8+ identity and were relatively infrequent in peripheral blood. Disease-linked clones were reportedly significantly enriched in matched ankylosing spondylitis synovial fluid.

TCRdb called the 5' RACE reads again in MiXCR, with one record for every CDR3 protein. Here the sample spans about 840,000 distinct CDR3 sequences, approximately 12% being singletons. The rearrangement links TRBV7-3 to TRBJ2-7, with D possibly matching TRBD1 (5 bases). The TCR was taken from a male donor with ankylosing spondylitis. The sequenced sample was blood, either unsorted or a sorted T cell fraction (not recorded which). CDR3 DNA sequence: TGTGCCAGCAGCTCAACAGGTCCCTCATCCCTTTACGAGCAGTACTTC. It encodes CASSSTGPSSLYEQYF.